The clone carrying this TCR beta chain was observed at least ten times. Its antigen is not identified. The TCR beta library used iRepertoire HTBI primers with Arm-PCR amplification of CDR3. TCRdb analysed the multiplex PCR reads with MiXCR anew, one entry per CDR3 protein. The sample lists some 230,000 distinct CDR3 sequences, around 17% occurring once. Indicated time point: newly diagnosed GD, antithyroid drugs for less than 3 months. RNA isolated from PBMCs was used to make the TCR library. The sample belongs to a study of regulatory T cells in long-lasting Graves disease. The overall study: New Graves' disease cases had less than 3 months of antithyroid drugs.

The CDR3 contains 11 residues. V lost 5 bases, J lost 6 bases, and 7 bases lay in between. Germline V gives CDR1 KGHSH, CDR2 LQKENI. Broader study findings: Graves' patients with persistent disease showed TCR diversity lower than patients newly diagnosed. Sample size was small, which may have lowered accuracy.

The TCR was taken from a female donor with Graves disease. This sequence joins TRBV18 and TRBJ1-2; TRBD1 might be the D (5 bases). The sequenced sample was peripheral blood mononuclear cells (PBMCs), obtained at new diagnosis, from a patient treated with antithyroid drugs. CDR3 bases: TGTGCCAGCTCAATAGGGGATGGCTACACCTTC. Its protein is CASSIGDGYTF.